Listed below are T cell receptor beta chains from one sample, sequenced in a study of blood T cell repertoires in COVID-19. The repertoire was sequenced with immunoSEQ multiplex PCR; TCRdb's copy has only in-frame clones and lacks some. Of roughly 230,000 clones in the sample, roughly nine tenths were seen once. Sequencing was performed on peripheral blood. All receptors derive from a woman aged 40 to 49 who had recovered from COVID-19. Each CDR3 is given with its conserved first and last residue. The D gene is left open where the match is weak. Expanded clones are given a class, and other clones once, few, many or no size at all.

v_call: TRBV6-2/TRBV6-3
clone_size: NA
j_call: TRBJ2-1
d_call: NA
cdr3_aa: CASSDLPRRLVNEQFF
cdr3_nt: TGTGCCAGCAGCGACCTACCCAGGAGGTTGGTAAATGAGCAGTTCTTC

v_call: TRBV5-1
clone_size: NA
j_call: TRBJ2-3
d_call: TRBD2
cdr3_aa: CASSTRADLAGSTDTQYF
cdr3_nt: TGCGCCAGCAGCACAAGAGCCGATCTAGCGGGGAGCACAGATACGCAGTATTTT

v_call: TRBV10-3
clone_size: few
j_call: TRBJ1-2
d_call: TRBD1
cdr3_aa: CAMRTGQTNGYTF
cdr3_nt: TGTGCCATGAGAACGGGACAGACGAATGGCTACACCTTC

v_call: TRBV30
clone_size: NA
j_call: TRBJ1-2
d_call: TRBD1
cdr3_aa: CAWSVQGQGAGGYTF
cdr3_nt: TGTGCCTGGAGTGTACAGGGACAGGGGGCGGGTGGCTACACCTTC

v_call: TRBV3-1/TRBV3-2
clone_size: few
j_call: TRBJ2-2
d_call: NA
cdr3_aa: CASRQETSPTGELFF
cdr3_nt: TGTGCCAGCAGACAAGAGACTAGTCCGACCGGGGAGCTGTTTTTT

v_call: TRBV5-1
clone_size: NA
j_call: TRBJ2-1
d_call: TRBD2
cdr3_aa: CASSSLAGNEQFF
cdr3_nt: TGCGCCAGCAGCTCTCTAGCGGGGAATGAGCAGTTCTTC

v_call: TRBV7-7
clone_size: NA
j_call: TRBJ2-5
d_call: TRBD1
cdr3_aa: CASSLGLGQWILETQYF
cdr3_nt: TGTGCCAGCAGCTTAGGCCTGGGACAGTGGATCCTAGAGACCCAGTACTTC

v_call: TRBV12-3/TRBV12-4
clone_size: once
j_call: TRBJ1-2
d_call: TRBD1
cdr3_aa: CASRSTGNYGYTF
cdr3_nt: TGTGCCAGCAGGTCGACAGGGAACTATGGCTACACCTTC

v_call: TRBV5-1
clone_size: NA
j_call: TRBJ2-5
d_call: TRBD1
cdr3_aa: CASSPGTGIVETQYF
cdr3_nt: TGCGCCAGCAGCCCAGGGACAGGGATTGTAGAGACCCAGTACTTC

v_call: TRBV28
clone_size: NA
j_call: TRBJ2-1
d_call: NA
cdr3_aa: CASSETVSSYNEQFF
cdr3_nt: TGTGCCAGCAGTGAGACAGTTAGCTCCTACAATGAGCAGTTCTTC

v_call: TRBV5-5
clone_size: NA
j_call: TRBJ1-2
d_call: TRBD1
cdr3_aa: CASSLEGGQASGYTF
cdr3_nt: TGTGCCAGCAGCTTGGAGGGGGGACAGGCGAGTGGCTACACCTTC

v_call: TRBV6-4
clone_size: NA
j_call: TRBJ1-4
d_call: TRBD1
cdr3_aa: CASSDGWGQSPFWGEKLFF
cdr3_nt: TGTGCCAGCAGTGACGGGTGGGGACAGTCCCCTTTTTGGGGGGAAAAACTGTTTTTT

v_call: TRBV19
clone_size: NA
j_call: TRBJ1-6
d_call: TRBD1
cdr3_aa: CASSIGQGARNSPLHF
cdr3_nt: TGTGCCAGTAGTATAGGACAGGGGGCGCGGAATTCACCCCTCCACTTT

v_call: TRBV7-9
clone_size: NA
j_call: TRBJ2-1
d_call: TRBD2
cdr3_aa: CASSLPASGSGEQFF
cdr3_nt: TGTGCCAGCAGCTTACCGGCTAGCGGGAGCGGTGAGCAGTTCTTC

v_call: TRBV13
clone_size: NA
j_call: TRBJ1-1
d_call: NA
cdr3_aa: CASSLPGEVFAEAFF
cdr3_nt: TGTGCCAGCAGCTTGCCGGGAGAGGTGTTCGCTGAAGCTTTCTTT

v_call: TRBV5-1
clone_size: NA
j_call: TRBJ2-5
d_call: TRBD2
cdr3_aa: CASSLGTSGGQTQYF
cdr3_nt: TGCGCCAGCAGCTTGGGGACTAGCGGGGGACAGACCCAGTACTTC

v_call: TRBV14
clone_size: NA
j_call: TRBJ2-3
d_call: NA
cdr3_aa: CASSPQLADTQYF
cdr3_nt: TGTGCCAGCAGCCCCCAGCTAGCAGATACGCAGTATTTT

v_call: TRBV5-1
clone_size: NA
j_call: TRBJ2-5
d_call: NA
cdr3_aa: CASSLVQGWETQYF
cdr3_nt: TGCGCCAGCAGCTTGGTGCAGGGGTGGGAGACCCAGTACTTC

v_call: TRBV11-3
clone_size: NA
j_call: TRBJ2-2
d_call: TRBD2
cdr3_aa: CASSFSGGASTGELFF
cdr3_nt: TGTGCCAGCAGCTTTAGCGGGGGGGCGTCCACCGGGGAGCTGTTTTTT

v_call: TRBV6-5
clone_size: NA
j_call: TRBJ1-1
d_call: TRBD1
cdr3_aa: CASKLTGLTEAFF
cdr3_nt: TGTGCCAGCAAACTGACAGGGCTTACTGAAGCTTTCTTT

v_call: TRBV6-5
clone_size: NA
j_call: TRBJ2-5
d_call: TRBD2
cdr3_aa: CASSYSGADQETQYF
cdr3_nt: TGTGCCAGCAGTTATAGCGGGGCAGACCAAGAGACCCAGTACTTC